This T cell receptor (beta chain) was observed in a study of T cells in Graves' hyperthyroidism and ophthalmopathy. This clonotype was seen a handful of times. What it binds is unknown. Germline assignment: CDR1 LNHDA and CDR2 SQIVND (reference sequence). Trimming at V came to 3 bases and at J to 3 bases, leaving 3 bases not matched to a gene. This CDR3 is 15 amino acids long. RNA transcripts provided the source from which TCR beta CDR3 regions were amplified. With the HTBI primer set, the TCR CDR3 went through a first round of RT-PCR. TCRdb reprocessed the multiplex PCR reads via MiXCR and lists one record per CDR3 protein. Of 500,000 to 750,000 distinct CDR3 sequences listed, 15% to 19% are singletons. Study results and limitations: Expanded thyroid clonotypes (above 0.001) were mostly also found in blood.

For the diagnoses, clinical symptoms, serum thyroxine and TRAb, thyroid ultrasound and orbital computed tomography were used. Extraction of PBMCs used 8 to 10 ml of fresh peripheral blood. Sequencing was done on a sample of blood. The source is a woman aged 25 to 39 with Graves' hyperthyroidism. The chain carries TRBV19 and TRBJ2-4; 9 positions match TRBD1. The CDR3 DNA reads TGTGCCAGTAGTATTTCGGGACAGGGCAAAAACATTCAGTACTTC. Translating it yields CASSISGQGKNIQYF.